This T cell receptor beta chain was captured in a study of T cell responses to AZD1222 COVID-19 vaccine. Study-level results: Mapped onto spike, vaccine-associated CD4 TCRs spanned it and were dominant at 160-218 and 743-854. Donors were chiefly white British, with a greater number of females, and clonal diversity was perhaps underestimated. Among those given AZD1222, only five or six were seropositive at baseline.

This CDR3 spans 16 amino acids. Germline V gene sequence: CDR1 MNHEY, CDR2 SVGAGI. The V and J ends lost 2 bases and 2 bases respectively, with 14 bases between them. Clones were sequenced by immunoSEQ multiplex PCR, and TCRdb holds only the in-frame ones, with some missing. The sample includes 100,000 to 150,000 clones, around 93% seen only once; the top ten take around 0.96%. Of note for this clone: Antigen unknown.

V and J are TRBV6-5 and TRBJ2-3; the D gene is possibly TRBD2 (6 bases). This material consisted of peripheral blood, taken on day 0 of AZD1222 vaccination. This clonotype was sampled from an adult in good health. DNA of the CDR3: TGTGCCAGCAGTTACGGCTGGACTAAAAACACAGATACGCAGTATTTT. Translation gives CASSYGWTKNTDTQYF.